The 20 T cell receptor beta chains below were found in one sample sequenced in a study of PD-1 blockade in classical Hodgkin lymphoma. Time point described: cycle 4 day 1 (C4D1), after more than 5 weeks of nivolumab. Brentuximab vedotin exposure varied among the patients, all of whom had relapsed after autologous stem cell transplantation. Generated by immunoSEQ multiplex PCR, the TCRdb table keeps only in-frame clones and is missing some. The sample records 50,000 or so clones, roughly 86% being singletons. The starting material was peripheral blood mononuclear cells (PBMCs), obtained before the fourth cycle of nivolumab. The receptor source for this set is a human donor with classical Hodgkin lymphoma.

V is TRBV5-1 and J is TRBJ1-2, with D possibly TRBD1 on 5 matching bases. The CDR3 runs 12 residues. The V end lost 0 bases, the J end lost 8 bases, and 8 bases lay between the germline ends. Germline V gives CDR1 SGHRS, CDR2 YFSETQ. In DNA form, the CDR3 reads TGCGCCAGCAGCTTGGGGGGGAACGGCTACACCTTC. It translates to CASSLGGNGYTF.

The CDR3 loop is CASSFPSGDTDTQYF. The CDR3 nucleotides read TGTGCCAGCAGTTTCCCTAGCGGGGACACAGATACGCAGTATTTT. The rearrangement joins TRBV27 to TRBJ2-3; 9 bases are shared with TRBD2. J was trimmed by 2 bases and V by 3 bases; bases with no gene match: 3. The CDR3 has 15 amino acids. Looked up from germline, CDR1 is MNHEY and CDR2 is SMNVEV (reference sequence).

This clone has just one count. The chain is built from TRBV18 and TRBJ2-3; 8 positions agree with TRBD1. This CDR3 comprises 16 residues. Germline CDR1 reads KGHSH; CDR2 reads LQKENI. The junction had 6 bases not matched to a gene; V was cut back by 2 bases and J by 2 bases. CDR3 in amino acids: CASSPSTGVPTDTQYF. The CDR3 DNA is TGTGCCAGCTCACCATCGACAGGGGTCCCCACAGATACGCAGTATTTT.

The chain combines TRBV27 with TRBJ1-2, with D unresolved. This CDR3 is 13 amino acids long. V gave up 2 bases and J gave up 1 base, with 5 bases separating them. Germline values: CDR1 MNHEY, CDR2 SMNVEV (reference sequence). The CDR3 nucleotides read TGTGCCAGCAGTTTAAGTCGTAACTATGGCTACACCTTC. This sequence encodes CASSLSRNYGYTF.

This rearrangement joins TRBV7-2 to TRBJ2-7; the D gene is possibly TRBD1 (6 bases). This CDR3 is 13 amino acids long. Germline CDR1 and CDR2: SGHTA and FQGNSA. V was trimmed by 5 bases and J by 3 bases, leaving 11 bases between them. The CDR3 is CASSLRDIYEQYF. DNA for the CDR3: TGTGCCAGCAGCCTCCGGGACATCTACGAGCAGTACTTC.

V and J are TRBV7-2 and TRBJ2-7; D unresolved. V was trimmed by 5 bases and J by 3 bases, leaving 11 bases between them. Germline V gene sequence: CDR1 SGHTA, CDR2 FQGNSA. The CDR3 extends over 13 amino acids. The CDR3 sequence: CASSPGAYYEQYF. In DNA, the CDR3 is TGTGCCAGCAGCCCCGGTGCCTACTACGAGCAGTACTTC.

The chain has TRBV9 and TRBJ1-2; D possibly corresponds to TRBD1 (5 bases). CDR1 and CDR2 from the germline V gene are SGDLS and YYNGEE. Trimming stripped 4 bases from V and 6 bases from J, with 13 bases between. CDR3 length equals 13 residues. The CDR3 sequence: CASSPDSFHGYTF. In DNA form, the CDR3 reads TGTGCCAGCAGCCCTGACAGCTTCCATGGCTACACCTTC.

This CDR3 is CASSDSGGSYGYTF. The CDR3 DNA sequence: TGTGCCAGCAGTGACTCTGGAGGGAGCTATGGCTACACCTTC. The rearrangement uses TRBV6-4 and TRBJ1-2, with D uncertain. Per the germline V gene, CDR1 is MRHNA and CDR2 is SNTAGT. This CDR3 comprises 14 residues. V was cut by 0 bases and J by 4 bases, with 9 bases left in between.

The J gene is TRBJ1-4, the V gene TRBV5-5; D not certain. V lost 1 base to trimming and J lost 8 bases, with 9 bases between them. CDR1 and CDR2 (germline): SGHKS, YYEKEE (reference sequence). The CDR3 contains 13 residues. The CDR3 nucleotides are TGTGCCAGCAGCTTGTTGGGCGAGGAAAAACTGTTTTTT. This sequence encodes CASSLLGEEKLFF. Full variable domain (rest looked up from reference TRBV5-5 and TRBJ1-4): DAGVTQSPTHLIKTRGQQVTLRCSPISGHKSVSWYQQVLGQGPQFIFQYYEKEERGRGNFPDRFSARQFPNYSSELNVNALLLGDSALYLCASSLLGEEKLFFGSGTQLSVL.

This chain uses TRBV5-4 with TRBJ1-1; D uncertain. This CDR3 has 12 amino acids. Germline CDR1 and CDR2: SGHNT and YYREEE (reference sequence). V lost 3 bases and J lost 4, with 7 bases in between. CDR3 amino acids: CASSSLGTEAFF. The CDR3 DNA reads as TGTGCCAGCAGCTCCCTTGGCACTGAAGCTTTCTTT.

V gene TRBV19 combines with J gene TRBJ2-3; 7 positions match TRBD1. Trimming cost V 5 bases and J 2 bases; bases outside gene matches: 4. Per germline, CDR1 LNHDA and CDR2 SQIVND (reference sequence). The CDR3 is made up of 14 amino acids. CDR3 amino acids: CASSVGQPTDTQYF. The CDR3 nucleotides are TGTGCCAGTAGTGTGGGACAGCCCACAGATACGCAGTATTTT.

The rearrangement links TRBV5-1 to TRBJ2-1; D uncertain. The CDR3 has 12 amino acids. Germline assignment: CDR1 SGHRS and CDR2 YFSETQ. The V gene lost 0 bases and the J gene lost 8 bases, with 6 bases spanning the gap. CDR3 sequence reads: CASSLVVDEQFF. The CDR3 DNA reads as TGCGCCAGCAGCTTGGTGGTGGATGAGCAGTTCTTC.

The chain couples TRBV13 to TRBJ1-4; 7 positions agree with TRBD1. This CDR3 spans 14 amino acids. Germline loops: CDR1 PRHDT, CDR2 FYEKMQ (reference sequence). V shed 5 bases, J shed 2 bases, and the junction held 2 bases outside the gene matches. CDR3 loop: CASSVQGTNEKLFF. The CDR3 DNA is TGTGCCAGCAGCGTACAGGGGACTAATGAAAAACTGTTTTTT.

V and J are TRBV4-1 and TRBJ2-4; the match to TRBD1 covers 8 bases. V gave up 0 bases and J gave up 8 bases; unmatched junction bases: 9. CDR3 length: 16 amino acids. Germline-derived CDR1 and CDR2 are MGHRA and YSYEKL. CDR3 sequence (DNA): TGCGCCAGCAGCCAAGATGATCAGGGGGCGATGGACATTCAGTACTTC. This translates into CASSQDDQGAMDIQYF.

In this sample, this clone turned up once. The rearrangement links TRBV9 to TRBJ2-3; D is unresolved. The CDR3 contains 15 residues. With 4 bases removed from V and 2 bases from J, the gap between germline ends came to 14 bases. Germline V CDR1 and CDR2: SGDLS, YYNGEE. CDR3 sequence: CASSSQPTITDTQYF. CDR3 bases: TGTGCCAGCAGCTCCCAGCCAACGATCACAGATACGCAGTATTTT.

The chain is built from TRBV7-3 and TRBJ2-5; 11 nucleotides match TRBD2. The CDR3 is 15 residues long. The junction had 4 bases not matched to a gene; V was cut back by 2 bases and J by 5 bases. Per germline, CDR1 SGHTA and CDR2 FQGTGA. In DNA, the CDR3 is TGTGCCAGCAGCTTATATAGCGGGGGGGCGGAGACCCAGTACTTC. Its protein is CASSLYSGGAETQYF.

This clone was detected only a few times. The chain uses TRBV6-1 and TRBJ1-4, with D hard to call. This CDR3 is 13 amino acids long. Trimming took off 5 bases at V and 4 bases at J, with 8 bases between the two ends. Germline loops: CDR1 MNHNS, CDR2 SASEGT. The DNA of the CDR3 is TGTGCCAGCAGTATGGCCATTAATGAAAAACTGTTTTTT. It translates to CASSMAINEKLFF.

The chain links TRBV15 to TRBJ2-7; 7 nucleotides agree with TRBD2. The CDR3 has 16 residues. The V and J ends lost 1 base and 0 bases, in that order; junction bases with no gene match: 6. Germline CDR1 LNHNV, CDR2 YYDKDF (reference sequence). CDR3 in amino acids: CATSRVGAGNSYEQYF. The CDR3, as DNA: TGTGCCACCAGCAGAGTGGGAGCGGGGAACTCCTACGAGCAGTACTTC.

The chain joins TRBV13 to TRBJ2-7; weak D call: TRBD2 (6 bases). CDR1 is PRHDT, CDR2 FYEKMQ, per germline (reference sequence). V lost 0 bases and J lost 4, with 13 bases in between. The CDR3 sequence is 15 residues long. The CDR3 protein is CASSLGTGGRYEQYF. CDR3 bases: TGTGCCAGCAGCTTAGGGACCGGGGGAAGGTACGAGCAGTACTTC.

The V and J genes are TRBV5-1 and TRBJ2-1; 13 positions agree with TRBD2. V lost 2 bases, J lost 1 base, and 3 bases stayed unmatched. The germline V gene has CDR1 SGHRS and CDR2 YFSETQ. The length of the CDR3 is 17 residues. The CDR3 region is CASSLGTSGISYNEQFF. CDR3 bases: TGCGCCAGCAGCTTAGGGACTAGCGGGATTTCCTACAATGAGCAGTTCTTC.